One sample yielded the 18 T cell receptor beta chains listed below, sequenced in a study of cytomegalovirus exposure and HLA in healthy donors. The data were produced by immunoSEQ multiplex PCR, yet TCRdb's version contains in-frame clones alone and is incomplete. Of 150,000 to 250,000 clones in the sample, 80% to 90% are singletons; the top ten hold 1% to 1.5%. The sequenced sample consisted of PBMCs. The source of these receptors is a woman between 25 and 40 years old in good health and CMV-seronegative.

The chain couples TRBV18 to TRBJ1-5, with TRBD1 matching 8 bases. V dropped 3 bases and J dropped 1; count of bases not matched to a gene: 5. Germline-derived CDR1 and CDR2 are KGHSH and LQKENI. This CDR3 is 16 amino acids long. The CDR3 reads CASSPQGALSNQPQHF. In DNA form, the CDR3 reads TGTGCCAGCTCACCTCAGGGGGCCCTAAGCAATCAGCCCCAGCATTTT.

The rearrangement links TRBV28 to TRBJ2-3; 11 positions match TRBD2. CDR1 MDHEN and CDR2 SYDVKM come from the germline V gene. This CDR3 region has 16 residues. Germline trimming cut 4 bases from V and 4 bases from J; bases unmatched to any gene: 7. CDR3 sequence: CASSSKLAGDPDTQYF. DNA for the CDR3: TGTGCCAGCAGTTCAAAACTAGCGGGGGATCCAGATACGCAGTATTTT.

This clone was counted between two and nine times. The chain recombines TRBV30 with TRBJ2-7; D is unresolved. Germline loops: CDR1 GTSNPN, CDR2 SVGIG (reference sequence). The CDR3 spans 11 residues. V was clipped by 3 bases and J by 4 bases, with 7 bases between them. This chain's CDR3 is CAWSRLYEQYF. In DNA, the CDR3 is TGTGCCTGGAGCCGGTTGTACGAGCAGTACTTC.

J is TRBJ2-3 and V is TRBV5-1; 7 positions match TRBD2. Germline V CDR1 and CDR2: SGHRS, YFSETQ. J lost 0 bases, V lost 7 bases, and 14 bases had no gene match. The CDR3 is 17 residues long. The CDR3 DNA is TGCGCCAGCGGCAAAACGACAGCGGGGTCTAGCACAGATACGCAGTATTTT. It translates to CASGKTTAGSSTDTQYF.

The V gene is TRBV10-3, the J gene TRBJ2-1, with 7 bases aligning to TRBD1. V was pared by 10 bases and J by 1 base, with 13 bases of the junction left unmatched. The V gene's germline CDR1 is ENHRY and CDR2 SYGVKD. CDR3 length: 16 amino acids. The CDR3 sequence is CANRDSQRASYNEQFF. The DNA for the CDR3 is TGTGCCAACCGGGACAGCCAGAGAGCTTCCTACAATGAGCAGTTCTTC.

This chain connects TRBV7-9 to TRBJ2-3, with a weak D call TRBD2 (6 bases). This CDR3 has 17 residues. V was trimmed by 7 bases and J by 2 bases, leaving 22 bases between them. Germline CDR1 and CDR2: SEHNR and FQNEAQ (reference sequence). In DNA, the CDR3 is TGTGCCAGCAACCCATGGGGGGTAGAAATATCCACAGATACGCAGTATTTT. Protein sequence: CASNPWGVEISTDTQYF.

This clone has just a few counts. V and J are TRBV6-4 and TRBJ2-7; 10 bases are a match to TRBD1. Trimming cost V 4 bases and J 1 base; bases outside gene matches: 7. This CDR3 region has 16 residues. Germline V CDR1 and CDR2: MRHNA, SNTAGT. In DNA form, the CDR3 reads TGTGCCAGCAGTGGGGCTTGGACAGGGGGGTCCTACGAGCAGTACTTC. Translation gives CASSGAWTGGSYEQYF.

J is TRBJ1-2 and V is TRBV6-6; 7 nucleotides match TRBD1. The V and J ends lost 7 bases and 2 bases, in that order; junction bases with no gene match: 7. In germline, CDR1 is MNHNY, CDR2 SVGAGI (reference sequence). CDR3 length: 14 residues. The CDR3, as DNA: TGTGCCAGCAACGACGGACAGGCCAACTATGGCTACACCTTC. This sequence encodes CASNDGQANYGYTF.

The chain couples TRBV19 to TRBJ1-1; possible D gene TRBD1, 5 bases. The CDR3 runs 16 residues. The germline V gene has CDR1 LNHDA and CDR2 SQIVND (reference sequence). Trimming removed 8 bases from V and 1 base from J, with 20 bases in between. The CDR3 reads CASLGGVKRGNTEAFF. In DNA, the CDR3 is TGTGCCAGTCTCGGGGGGGTGAAGCGTGGGAACACTGAAGCTTTCTTT.

Here the CDR3 reads CASSVAMNTEAFF. DNA for the CDR3: TGTGCCAGCAGCGTGGCCATGAACACTGAAGCTTTCTTT. The chain links TRBV6-6 to TRBJ1-1; D gene unclear. Germline loops: CDR1 MNHNY, CDR2 SVGAGI (reference sequence). This CDR3 region has 13 residues. Trimming left V 6 bases short and J 0 bases short, with 8 bases between.

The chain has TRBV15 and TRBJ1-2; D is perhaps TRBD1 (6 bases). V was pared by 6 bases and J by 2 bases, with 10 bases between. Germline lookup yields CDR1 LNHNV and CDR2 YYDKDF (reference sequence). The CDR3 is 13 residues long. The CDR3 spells CATRTGANYGYTF. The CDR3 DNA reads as TGTGCCACCAGGACAGGCGCGAACTATGGCTACACCTTC. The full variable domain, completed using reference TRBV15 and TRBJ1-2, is DAMVIQNPRYQVTQFGKPVTLSCSQTLNHNVMYWYQQKSSQAPKLLFHYYDKDFNNEADTPDNFQSRRPNTSFCFLDIRSPGLGDTAMYLCATRTGANYGYTFGSGTRLTVV.

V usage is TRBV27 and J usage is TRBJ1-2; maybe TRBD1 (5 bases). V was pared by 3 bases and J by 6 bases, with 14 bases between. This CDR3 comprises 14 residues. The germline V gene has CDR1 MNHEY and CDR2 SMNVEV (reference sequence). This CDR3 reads CASSFMGGNDGYTF. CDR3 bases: TGTGCCAGCAGTTTCATGGGGGGAAATGATGGCTACACCTTC.

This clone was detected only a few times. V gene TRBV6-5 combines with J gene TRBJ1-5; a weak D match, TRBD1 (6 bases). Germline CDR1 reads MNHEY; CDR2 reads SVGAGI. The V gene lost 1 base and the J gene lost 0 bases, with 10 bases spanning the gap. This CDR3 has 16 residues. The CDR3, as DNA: TGTGCCAGCAGTTACTGGGGGCCCTATAGCAATCAGCCCCAGCATTTT. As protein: CASSYWGPYSNQPQHF.

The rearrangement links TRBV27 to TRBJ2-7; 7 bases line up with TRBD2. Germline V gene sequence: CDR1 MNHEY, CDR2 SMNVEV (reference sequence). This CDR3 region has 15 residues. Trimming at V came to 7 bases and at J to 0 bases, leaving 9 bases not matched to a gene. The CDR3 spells CASTKWGGSSYEQYF. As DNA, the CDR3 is TGTGCCAGCACCAAGTGGGGCGGGAGCTCCTACGAGCAGTACTTC.

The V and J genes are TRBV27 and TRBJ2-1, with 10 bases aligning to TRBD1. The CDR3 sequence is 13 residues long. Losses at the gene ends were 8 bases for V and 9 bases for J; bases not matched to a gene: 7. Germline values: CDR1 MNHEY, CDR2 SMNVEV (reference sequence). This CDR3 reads CASRDRGNAEQFF. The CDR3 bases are TGTGCCAGCCGGGACAGGGGAAACGCTGAGCAGTTCTTC.

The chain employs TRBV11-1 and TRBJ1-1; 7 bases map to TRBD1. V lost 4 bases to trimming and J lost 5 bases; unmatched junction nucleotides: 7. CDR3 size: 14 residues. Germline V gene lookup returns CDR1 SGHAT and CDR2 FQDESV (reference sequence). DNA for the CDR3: TGTGCCAGCAGCTCAAGACAGGGAAAGACTGAAGCTTTCTTT. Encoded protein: CASSSRQGKTEAFF.

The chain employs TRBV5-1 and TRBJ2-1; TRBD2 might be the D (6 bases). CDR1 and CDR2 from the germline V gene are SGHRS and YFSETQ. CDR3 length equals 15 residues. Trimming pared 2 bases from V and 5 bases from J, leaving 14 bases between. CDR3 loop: CASSFSSSAHNEQFF. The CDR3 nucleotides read TGCGCCAGCAGCTTTTCGTCTAGCGCCCACAATGAGCAGTTCTTC.

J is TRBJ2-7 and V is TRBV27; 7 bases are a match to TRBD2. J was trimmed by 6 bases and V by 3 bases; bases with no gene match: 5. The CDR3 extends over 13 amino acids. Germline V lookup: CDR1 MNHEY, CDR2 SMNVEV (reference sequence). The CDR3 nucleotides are TGTGCCAGCAGTTTCGAGCCGGGAGGCGAGCAGTACTTC. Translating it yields CASSFEPGGEQYF.